What follows are 17 T cell receptor beta chains derived from one specimen sequenced in a study of cytomegalovirus exposure and HLA in healthy donors. The PCR had 60 Vbeta and 13 Jbeta primers. Clones were sequenced by immunoSEQ multiplex PCR, and TCRdb holds only the in-frame ones, with some missing. Among 130,000 or so clones listed, about 66% were seen once. Material: PBMCs. The receptors here all came from a male donor in good health and CMV-seronegative.

A single count supports this clone. The chain couples TRBV2 to TRBJ2-3; D ambiguous. Germline loops: CDR1 SNHLY, CDR2 FYNNEI. Between the trimmed V and J ends, which lost 2 bases and 5 bases, there was a span of 8 bases. There are 13 residues in the CDR3. CDR3 bases: TGTGCCAGCAGTGAACAGTTACGAGATACGCAGTATTTT. This translates into CASSEQLRDTQYF.

This clone was seen a few times. The V gene is TRBV5-5, the J gene TRBJ1-1; tentative D call: TRBD1 (6 bases). V dropped 2 bases and J dropped 1 base, with 18 bases sitting between them. Germline V gene sequence: CDR1 SGHKS, CDR2 YYEKEE (reference sequence). The CDR3 is 17 amino acids. The CDR3 sequence: CASSFQGLGATNTEAFF. The CDR3 nucleotides are TGTGCCAGCAGCTTCCAAGGCCTGGGGGCCACGAACACTGAAGCTTTCTTT.

This sequence joins TRBV11-2 and TRBJ1-2; 7 bases line up with TRBD1. The CDR3 length is 16 residues. V lost 5 bases, J lost 7 bases, and 16 bases stayed unmatched. Per the germline V gene, CDR1 is SGHAT and CDR2 is FQNNGV. The CDR3 DNA follows: TGTGCCAGCAGCCCCCTCACAGGGGCCCTGATGAGTGGCTACACCTTC. Protein sequence: CASSPLTGALMSGYTF.

The rearrangement uses TRBV5-1 and TRBJ1-1; D gene ambiguous. This CDR3 is 14 amino acids long. CDR1 is SGHRS, CDR2 YFSETQ, per germline. V was pared by 0 bases and J by 1 base, with 7 bases between. The CDR3 here is CASSLATGNTEAFF. The CDR3 bases are TGCGCCAGCAGCTTGGCCACGGGGAACACTGAAGCTTTCTTT.

This chain joins TRBV7-9 and TRBJ1-6, with D hard to call. Germline lookup yields CDR1 SEHNR and CDR2 FQNEAQ (reference sequence). The CDR3 is 15 amino acids. V lost 1 base to trimming and J lost 6 bases, with 10 bases between them. The CDR3 here is CASSLGQGSNSPLHF. CDR3 nucleotides: TGTGCCAGCAGCTTAGGCCAAGGGAGTAATTCACCCCTCCACTTT.

The rearrangement joins TRBV9 to TRBJ1-1; tentative D call: TRBD1 (5 bases). Looked up from germline, CDR1 is SGDLS and CDR2 is YYNGEE. Trimming left V 2 bases short and J 3 bases short, with 8 bases between. This CDR3 is 13 amino acids long. CDR3 sequence: CASSVWGDTEAFF. For the CDR3, the DNA is TGTGCCAGCAGCGTTTGGGGGGACACTGAAGCTTTCTTT.

The chain combines TRBV6-5 with TRBJ1-2; D perhaps matches TRBD1 (6 bases). With 2 bases removed from V and 3 bases from J, the gap between germline ends came to 10 bases. Germline V CDR1 and CDR2: MNHEY, SVGAGI. CDR3 length: 14 amino acids. The CDR3 DNA follows: TGTGCCAGCAGTTACGGGAACAGGGACTATGGCTACACCTTC. It translates to CASSYGNRDYGYTF.

This clone was observed a few times. Other DNA sequences in the sample encode the same CDR3. The chain combines TRBV2 with TRBJ2-2; 8 nucleotides line up with TRBD1. The CDR3 spans 15 residues. After removal of 6 bases from V and 0 bases from J, the junction contained 3 bases not matched to a gene. CDR1 and CDR2 (germline): SNHLY, FYNNEI. CDR3: CASSGQGPNTGELFF. CDR3 coding DNA: TGTGCCAGCAGCGGACAGGGCCCGAACACCGGGGAGCTGTTTTTT. Full variable domain (outside the CDR3, taken from reference TRBV2 and TRBJ2-2): EPEVTQTPSHQVTQMGQEVILRCVPISNHLYFYWYRQILGQKVEFLVSFYNNEISEKSEIFDDQFSVERPDGSNFTLKIRSTKLEDSAMYFCASSGQGPNTGELFFGEGSRLTVL.

The chain has TRBV5-1 and TRBJ2-7, with 9 bases matching TRBD1. The CDR3 has 16 residues. Germline V lookup: CDR1 SGHRS, CDR2 YFSETQ. J was trimmed by 3 bases and V by 3 bases; bases with no gene match: 10. The CDR3 loop reads CASSWGPGQGNYEQYF. Here the CDR3 DNA reads TGCGCCAGCAGCTGGGGGCCGGGACAGGGCAACTACGAGCAGTACTTC. Full variable domain (missing parts from reference TRBV5-1 and TRBJ2-7): KAGVTQTPRYLIKTRGQQVTLSCSPISGHRSVSWYQQTPGQGLQFLFEYFSETQRNKGNFPGRFSGRQFSNSRSEMNVSTLELGDSALYLCASSWGPGQGNYEQYFGPGTRLTVT.

This clone was detected a few times. A junction boundary mismatches the germline segment, possibly from a read error. CDR3 in DNA: TGTGCTAGCAGCTTTAGCGGGGCGGACACCGGGGAGCTGTTTTTT. This sequence encodes CASSFSGADTGELFF. The chain joins TRBV7-7 to TRBJ2-2; TRBD2 aligns across 8 bases. This CDR3 region has 15 residues. Germline CDR1 is SSHAT and CDR2 is FNYEAQ (reference sequence).

The gene calls are TRBV2 and TRBJ1-4, with 9 bases that match TRBD1. Germline CDR1 reads SNHLY; CDR2 reads FYNNEI. Unmatched junction bases numbered 12, after V lost 4 bases and J lost 9 bases. The CDR3 has 16 amino acids. CDR3 coding DNA: TGTGCCAGCAGTGTAGGTTCCGGACAGGGGCGACAAAAACTGTTTTTT. As protein: CASSVGSGQGRQKLFF.

J is TRBJ1-1 and V is TRBV15, with unresolved D. The CDR3 runs 16 residues. The V end lost 4 bases, the J end lost 0 bases, and 15 bases lay between the germline ends. CDR1 is LNHNV, CDR2 YYDKDF, per germline (reference sequence). CDR3 DNA: TGTGCCACCAGCACCGCTGGCGGGATCATGAACACTGAAGCTTTCTTT. Amino acids: CATSTAGGIMNTEAFF.

This clone was seen only a few times. V usage is TRBV5-6 and J usage is TRBJ2-1; no reliable D call. Germline loops: CDR1 SGHDT, CDR2 YYEEEE. This CDR3 has 13 residues. Trimming removed 3 bases at V and 1 base at J, with 5 bases between. CDR3 loop: CASSSVSYNEQFF. CDR3 DNA: TGTGCCAGCAGCTCGGTATCCTACAATGAGCAGTTCTTC.

The chain joins TRBV6-1 to TRBJ2-3; D remains unclear. V gave up 7 bases and J gave up 4 bases, with 6 bases separating them. Germline-derived CDR1 and CDR2 are MNHNS and SASEGT. The CDR3 length is 11 residues. The CDR3 protein is CASNSADTQYF. CDR3 coding DNA: TGTGCCAGCAATTCGGCAGATACGCAGTATTTT.

A few counts support this clone. The V gene is TRBV6-5, the J gene TRBJ1-1, with TRBD1 matching 7 bases. Germline loops: CDR1 MNHEY, CDR2 SVGAGI. V shed 6 bases and J 0 bases; nucleotides not matched to a gene: 4. CDR3 length: 14 residues. The CDR3 is CASSLQGMNTEAFF. The CDR3 DNA is TGTGCCAGCAGCCTACAGGGGATGAACACTGAAGCTTTCTTT.

V gene TRBV10-3 combines with J gene TRBJ2-7; D remains unclear. From germline, CDR1 is ENHRY and CDR2 SYGVKD. Deletions cut 7 bases from V and 1 base from J, with 14 bases between. This CDR3 spans 14 amino acids. The CDR3 region is CAINPGTISYEQYF. The CDR3 DNA follows: TGTGCCATCAATCCCGGTACCATATCCTACGAGCAGTACTTC.

V usage is TRBV5-4 and J usage is TRBJ1-2; D not certain. Germline V CDR1 and CDR2: SGHNT, YYREEE (reference sequence). Trimming pared 0 bases from V and 3 bases from J, leaving 15 bases between. CDR3 size: 16 residues. The CDR3 protein is CASSLGLRSADYGYTF. CDR3 in DNA: TGTGCCAGCAGCTTGGGCCTCCGATCGGCGGACTATGGCTACACCTTC. The whole variable domain, filled in from reference TRBV5-4 and TRBJ1-2, reads ETGVTQSPTHLIKTRGQQVTLRCSSQSGHNTVSWYQQALGQGPQFIFQYYREEENGRGNFPPRFSGLQFPNYSSELNVNALELDDSALYLCASSLGLRSADYGYTFGSGTRLTVV.